Below, 24 T cell receptor beta chains from the same sample are listed, as sequenced in a study of T cell changes during pregnancy in multiple sclerosis. Here immunoSEQ multiplex PCR was the method, and the copy in TCRdb shows in-frame clones only, minus some. The sample has roughly 20,000 clones, about 89% seen once. Sequencing was performed on CD8+ T cells from peripheral blood mononuclear cells, taken in the first trimester of pregnancy. The origin of the receptors is a female donor with multiple sclerosis, enrolled in a pregnancy study.

The chain links TRBV7-2 to TRBJ2-5; D gene ambiguous. This CDR3 contains 13 residues. The germline V and J ends were trimmed by 1 base and 7 bases, with 10 bases remaining between them. Germline V gene lookup returns CDR1 SGHTA and CDR2 FQGNSA. CDR3: CASSLVFPGTQYF. The CDR3 bases are TGTGCCAGCAGCTTAGTATTCCCGGGGACCCAGTACTTC.

The count of this clone is one. The chain carries TRBV10-3 and TRBJ2-1; a weak D match, TRBD2 (6 bases). The CDR3 runs to 15 residues. Germline-derived CDR1 and CDR2 are ENHRY and SYGVKD. V was trimmed by 2 bases and J by 7 bases, leaving 15 bases between them. The CDR3 protein is CAISEPPPGENEQFF. CDR3 in DNA: TGTGCCATCAGTGAGCCACCACCGGGGGAAAATGAGCAGTTCTTC.

By sample fraction, this clone is medium-sized. The chain has TRBV5-1 and TRBJ2-7; D remains unclear. Germline CDR1 is SGHRS and CDR2 is YFSETQ. The CDR3 consists of 14 residues. Trimming cost V 0 bases and J 3 bases, with 10 bases left between them. Here the CDR3 reads CASSLGAISYEQYF. CDR3 coding DNA: TGCGCCAGCAGCTTGGGGGCGATCAGCTACGAGCAGTACTTC.

The chain couples TRBV27 to TRBJ2-7; D unresolved. Per germline, CDR1 MNHEY and CDR2 SMNVEV (reference sequence). The CDR3 contains 15 residues. The V end lost 4 bases, the J end lost 2 bases, and 15 bases lay between the germline ends. This CDR3 reads CASSSYPGSTYEQYF. As DNA, the CDR3 is TGTGCCAGCAGTTCCTATCCCGGGTCTACCTACGAGCAGTACTTC.

The J gene is TRBJ1-5, the V gene TRBV19, with a possible D match to TRBD1 (5 bases). V was clipped by 3 bases and J by 3 bases, with 12 bases between them. The CDR3 is 15 amino acids. CDR1 and CDR2 (germline): LNHDA, SQIVND (reference sequence). The CDR3 loop is CASSIGQGYNQPQHF. CDR3 DNA: TGTGCCAGTAGTATTGGGCAGGGTTACAATCAGCCCCAGCATTTT.

This chain links TRBV13 with TRBJ2-1; TRBD2 agrees at 8 bases. Per the germline V gene, CDR1 is PRHDT and CDR2 is FYEKMQ (reference sequence). The CDR3 extends over 17 amino acids. With 0 bases clipped from V and 2 bases from J, the junction kept 6 bases outside the gene matches. CDR3 DNA sequence: TGTGCCAGCAGCTTAGGCTTACGGGAGGGAACCTACAATGAGCAGTTCTTC. Amino acids: CASSLGLREGTYNEQFF.

The CDR3 sequence is CASSPGRWETQYF. The CDR3 nucleotides read TGTGCCAGCAGCCCAGGCCGATGGGAGACCCAGTACTTC. This sequence joins TRBV14 and TRBJ2-5; D gene unclear. V was shortened by 4 bases and J by 5 bases, with 11 bases between the two germline ends. The CDR3 consists of 13 residues. In germline, CDR1 is SGHDN, CDR2 FVKESK.

This CDR3 reads CASSFSTGDWYEQYF. CDR3 coding DNA: TGTGCCAGTAGTTTCTCCACAGGGGATTGGTACGAGCAGTACTTC. This chain connects TRBV19 to TRBJ2-7, with TRBD1 matching 7 bases. The V gene's germline CDR1 is LNHDA and CDR2 SQIVND (reference sequence). The CDR3 loop spans 15 amino acids. The junction had 11 bases not matched to a gene; V was cut back by 5 bases and J by 4 bases.

The chain recombines TRBV27 with TRBJ1-1; 12 nucleotides line up with TRBD1. Trimming at V came to 1 base and at J to 3 bases, leaving 6 bases not matched to a gene. This CDR3 spans 17 amino acids. Germline-derived CDR1 and CDR2 are MNHEY and SMNVEV (reference sequence). CDR3 sequence reads: CASSLYAGQGAHTEAFF. As DNA, the CDR3 is TGTGCCAGCAGTTTATACGCGGGACAGGGGGCCCACACTGAAGCTTTCTTT.

This chain uses TRBV15 with TRBJ2-7; 7 bases map to TRBD1. Germline V CDR1 and CDR2: LNHNV, YYDKDF (reference sequence). This CDR3 contains 14 residues. Unmatched junction bases numbered 4, after V lost 3 bases and J lost 2 bases. The CDR3 DNA follows: TGTGCCACCAGCAGCCTGGGACAGACCTACGAGCAGTACTTC. It is translated as CATSSLGQTYEQYF.

This clone was seen just once. V is TRBV19 and J is TRBJ2-1; 9 bases are a match to TRBD2. Germline trimming cut 3 bases from V and 9 bases from J; bases unmatched to any gene: 6. Looked up from germline, CDR1 is LNHDA and CDR2 is SQIVND (reference sequence). The CDR3 sequence is 14 residues long. The CDR3 reads CASSMGGRAFEQFF. For the CDR3, the DNA is TGTGCCAGTAGTATGGGCGGGAGGGCCTTTGAGCAGTTCTTC. Drawing the rest from reference TRBV19 and TRBJ2-1, the complete variable domain is DGGITQSPKYLFRKEGQNVTLSCEQNLNHDAMYWYRQDPGQGLRLIYYSQIVNDFQKGDIAEGYSVSREKKESFPLTVTSAQKNPTAFYLCASSMGGRAFEQFFGPGTRLTVL.

The rearrangement links TRBV2 to TRBJ2-2; 7 bases fit TRBD2. Germline V lookup: CDR1 SNHLY, CDR2 FYNNEI. CDR3 size: 15 residues. V was pared by 8 bases and J by 6 bases, with 12 bases of the junction left unmatched. The CDR3 is CASGLGRVGAGELFF. As DNA, the CDR3 is TGTGCCAGCGGGCTTGGGAGGGTAGGAGCCGGGGAGCTGTTTTTT.

The chain links TRBV6-1 to TRBJ2-5; maybe TRBD1 (6 bases). CDR1 is MNHNS, CDR2 SASEGT, per germline. Trimming pared 2 bases from V and 2 bases from J, leaving 12 bases between. The CDR3 has 15 amino acids. This CDR3 is CASSEIITGQETQYF. The CDR3 DNA follows: TGTGCCAGCAGTGAAATAATTACAGGGCAAGAGACCCAGTACTTC.

The chain links TRBV2 to TRBJ1-2; D is possibly TRBD1 (5 bases). V lost 6 bases, J lost 1 base, and 15 bases lay in between. This CDR3 spans 15 amino acids. Germline values: CDR1 SNHLY, CDR2 FYNNEI. The CDR3, as DNA: TGTGCCAGCAGCCGAGCGGGGGATCTTAACTATGGCTACACCTTC. It yields the protein CASSRAGDLNYGYTF.

CDR3 sequence (DNA): TGCAGCGTCTCCGGGGGGGATGCCTACGAGCAGTACTTC. This codes for CSVSGGDAYEQYF. The J gene is TRBJ2-7, the V gene TRBV29-1, with 8 bases aligning to TRBD2. This CDR3 comprises 13 residues. V dropped 6 bases and J dropped 2; count of bases not matched to a gene: 6. Germline V CDR1 and CDR2: SQVTM, ANQGSEA.

J is TRBJ1-5 and V is TRBV5-6; D is unresolved. The CDR3 covers 13 residues. CDR1 is SGHDT, CDR2 YYEEEE, per germline. The germline V and J ends were trimmed by 2 bases and 6 bases, with 9 bases remaining between them. This CDR3 is CASSFSLFQPQHF. CDR3 DNA sequence: TGTGCCAGCAGCTTTTCCCTATTTCAGCCCCAGCATTTT.

V is TRBV6-5 and J is TRBJ2-5; 8 nucleotides line up with TRBD2. This CDR3 region has 14 residues. The ends lost 2 bases at V and 9 bases at J; junction bases unmatched: 8. Germline V CDR1 and CDR2: MNHEY, SVGAGI. CDR3 sequence (DNA): TGTGCCAGCAGTTACGGGGCAGGGCGGGGGGCCCAGTACTTC. It yields the protein CASSYGAGRGAQYF.

This chain joins TRBV6-4 and TRBJ2-5; D unresolved. Trimming left V 0 bases short and J 4 bases short, with 12 bases between. The CDR3 has 15 residues. The V gene's germline CDR1 is MRHNA and CDR2 SNTAGT. CDR3 DNA: TGTGCCAGCAGTGACTCAGCCGGGTCGGGAGAGACCCAGTACTTC. Translation gives CASSDSAGSGETQYF.

The rearrangement uses TRBV27 and TRBJ2-4, with D perhaps TRBD1 (5 bases). The germline V and J ends were trimmed by 2 bases and 2 bases, with 10 bases remaining between them. Germline V gene data show CDR1 as MNHEY and CDR2 as SMNVEV (reference sequence). The CDR3 runs to 15 residues. As DNA, the CDR3 is TGTGCCAGCAGTTTAGCCCGACAGCCCAAAAACATTCAGTACTTC. This sequence encodes CASSLARQPKNIQYF.

The rearrangement links TRBV6-6 to TRBJ1-2, with a weak D call TRBD1 (6 bases). V lost 2 bases, J lost 4 bases, and 17 bases lay in between. Germline lookup yields CDR1 MNHNY and CDR2 SVGAGI (reference sequence). The CDR3 length is 16 residues. CDR3 nucleotides: TGTGCCAGCAGTTACCCTATCGAACAGGGCGCCTATGGCTACACCTTC. Its translation: CASSYPIEQGAYGYTF.

The rearrangement links TRBV7-3 to TRBJ2-7, with D tentatively TRBD2 (5 bases). V shed 1 base and J shed 6 bases, with 10 bases lying between them. Germline loops: CDR1 SGHTA, CDR2 FQGTGA. The CDR3 is 13 residues long. The CDR3 is CASSLIRDSEQYF. The CDR3 DNA reads as TGTGCCAGCAGCTTAATCCGGGATAGCGAGCAGTACTTC.

The chain joins TRBV4-2 to TRBJ1-4; tentatively, D is TRBD1 (6 bases). V dropped 0 bases and J dropped 12 bases, with 23 bases sitting between them. CDR1 and CDR2 from the germline V gene are LGHNA and YNFKEQ. This CDR3 has 17 amino acids. CDR3 sequence: CASSQDWDRALGGELFF. The CDR3 bases are TGTGCCAGCAGCCAAGATTGGGACCGGGCCCTAGGGGGGGAACTGTTTTTT.

The rearrangement links TRBV2 to TRBJ2-1; 13 bases align to TRBD2. The CDR3 extends over 20 amino acids. The germline V gene encodes CDR1 SNHLY and CDR2 FYNNEI. The ends lost 6 bases at V and 4 bases at J; junction bases unmatched: 18. CDR3 sequence (DNA): TGTGCCAGCAGACCATCGACTAGCGGGAGGAAGATTTTATGGTACAATGAGCAGTTCTTC. Its translation is CASRPSTSGRKILWYNEQFF.

The CDR3 loop is CASSFSRDLQFF. Here the CDR3 DNA reads TGTGCCAGCAGCTTCTCCCGGGACTTACAGTTCTTC. This chain links TRBV7-9 with TRBJ2-1; weak D call: TRBD2 (6 bases). The germline gives CDR1 SEHNR, CDR2 FQNEAQ (reference sequence). V was shortened by 3 bases and J by 13 bases, with 13 bases between the two germline ends. The CDR3 consists of 12 residues.